The clone carrying this T cell receptor (beta chain) was found many times. The antigen remains undetermined. The sample comes from a study of T cells in Graves' hyperthyroidism and ophthalmopathy. Study-wide results and limits: Most expanded thyroid clonotypes above 0.001 also appeared in blood. Ophthalmopathy was predicted by the model a median of about six months ahead of onset. Ophthalmopathy stood apart from stable hyperthyroidism in a 13 V-J model.

Thyroid ultrasound and orbital computed tomography, with clinical symptoms and serum thyroxine and TRAb, informed diagnoses. V trimming: 6 bases; J trimming: 4 bases; junction bases outside the gene matches: 4. CDR3 length equals 13 residues. TCR beta CDR3 regions were amplified from RNA transcripts. A set of HTBI primers served as the primers for a first-round RT-PCR of the TCR CDR3. TCRdb analysed the multiplex PCR reads with MiXCR anew, one entry per CDR3 protein. This sample yields about 400,000 distinct CDR3 sequences, of which 15% are seen a single time; less than 35% belongs to the top ten. The chain joins TRBV12-3 or TRBV12-4 to TRBJ2-3; TRBD2 matches 7 bases. The sequencing input was blood. This TCR was sampled from a woman aged 30 to 39 with Graves' hyperthyroidism. This CDR3 reads CASRGTTSDTQYF. The CDR3 bases are TGTGCCAGCAGGGGGACTACCTCAGATACGCAGTATTTT.